These 9 T cell receptor beta chains originate from one sample sequenced in a study of control samples from healthy donors and cancer patients. Libraries were prepared by immunoSEQ multiplex PCR; TCRdb keeps only in-frame clonotypes and omits some of them. This table has roughly 130,000 clones, roughly 92% appearing once. Source material: blood. Source of these receptors: a man in his thirties or forties in good health.

This chain joins TRBV2 and TRBJ2-2, with no clear D. The germline V gene has CDR1 SNHLY and CDR2 FYNNEI. V lost 0 bases, J lost 4 bases, and 15 bases lay in between. This CDR3 region has 17 residues. The CDR3 is CASSEAGRPFGTGELFF. CDR3 nucleotide sequence: TGTGCCAGCAGTGAAGCCGGACGTCCCTTCGGCACCGGGGAGCTGTTTTTT.

This clone was seen once. This chain joins TRBV5-1 and TRBJ2-1; 7 nucleotides match TRBD1. The germline gives CDR1 SGHRS, CDR2 YFSETQ. The trim removed 5 bases at V and 4 bases at J, leaving 9 bases unmatched. CDR3 length equals 15 residues. CDR3 nucleotide sequence: TGCGCCAGCAGATTTATTCCGGGACAGTACAATGAGCAGTTCTTC. Its protein product is CASRFIPGQYNEQFF.

This chain connects TRBV7-9 to TRBJ1-4; D unclear. Germline lookup yields CDR1 SEHNR and CDR2 FQNEAQ (reference sequence). Between the trimmed V and J ends, which lost 5 bases and 2 bases, there was a span of 12 bases. CDR3 length equals 15 residues. The CDR3 DNA reads as TGTGCCAGCAGCCTAGTGGGCATCACTAATGAAAAACTGTTTTTT. Encoded protein: CASSLVGITNEKLFF.

The gene calls are TRBV11-3 and TRBJ1-4, with 9 bases aligning to TRBD1. This CDR3 region has 14 residues. Germline CDR1 reads SGHNT; CDR2 reads YENEEA. The V and J ends lost 4 bases and 8 bases, in that order; junction bases with no gene match: 5. The CDR3 DNA reads as TGTGCCAGCAGCTGGACAGGGGCGAGCGAAAAACTGTTTTTT. This codes for CASSWTGASEKLFF.

This chain connects TRBV7-9 to TRBJ1-1; D not certain. The CDR3 runs 15 residues. Per the germline V gene, CDR1 is SEHNR and CDR2 is FQNEAQ (reference sequence). The germline V and J ends were trimmed by 4 bases and 3 bases, with 15 bases remaining between them. The CDR3 DNA reads as TGTGCCAGCAGCTATAGACCGCCCTCGGACACTGAAGCTTTCTTT. This translates into CASSYRPPSDTEAFF.

This clone occurred once. This chain links TRBV4-1 with TRBJ1-5; 9 bases agree with TRBD1. V shed 0 bases, J shed 0 bases, and the junction held 3 bases outside the gene matches. Germline V lookup: CDR1 MGHRA, CDR2 YSYEKL. The CDR3 covers 17 residues. CDR3 sequence: CASSQEGTGLSNQPQHF. The CDR3 nucleotides read TGCGCCAGCAGCCAAGAGGGGACAGGGCTTAGCAATCAGCCCCAGCATTTT.

The CDR3 DNA reads TGTGCCAGCAGTAGGTCGGCAGGGGGCATCAATATCGATGGCTACACCTTC. This translates into CASSRSAGGINIDGYTF. The V and J genes are TRBV7-2 and TRBJ1-2, with 8 bases lining up with TRBD1. Germline CDR1 reads SGHTA; CDR2 reads FQGNSA. J gave up 6 bases and V 6 bases, and 18 bases lay outside the gene matches. The CDR3 covers 17 residues.

CDR3 residues: CASSEAAGDRVEKLFF. For the CDR3, the DNA is TGTGCCAGCAGTGAAGCAGCGGGGGACAGGGTGGAAAAACTGTTTTTT. The V call is TRBV6-1, the J call TRBJ1-4, with TRBD1 matching 9 bases. CDR1 and CDR2 (germline): MNHNS, SASEGT. The junction had 7 bases not matched to a gene; V was cut back by 0 bases and J by 8 bases. This CDR3 comprises 16 residues.

The rearrangement links TRBV4-1 to TRBJ2-1, with D possibly TRBD2 on 6 matching bases. V was trimmed by 0 bases and J by 9 bases, leaving 21 bases between them. The CDR3 has 17 residues. CDR1 and CDR2 from the germline V gene are MGHRA and YSYEKL. This chain's CDR3 is CASSQDLVGLPNFEQFF. In DNA, the CDR3 is TGCGCCAGCAGCCAAGATCTGGTGGGACTCCCCAACTTTGAGCAGTTCTTC.